The 15 T cell receptor beta chains listed next were all sequenced from one sample in a study of blood T cell repertoires in COVID-19. The assay was immunoSEQ multiplex PCR, and TCRdb's table has in-frame clones only and misses some. The sample shows roughly 190,000 clones, roughly 84% of them seen only once. The sequenced sample was PBMCs or T cells enriched from blood (not recorded which). These receptors were obtained from a woman in her 30s who had recovered from COVID-19.

J is TRBJ1-1 and V is TRBV28; D perhaps matches TRBD1 (6 bases). From germline, CDR1 is MDHEN and CDR2 SYDVKM. CDR3 length equals 18 residues. The V and J ends lost 6 bases and 1 base respectively, with 24 bases between them. The CDR3 loop reads CASRPPSRTENGNTEAFF. The CDR3, as DNA: TGTGCCAGCAGACCGCCCTCGAGGACAGAGAACGGGAACACTGAAGCTTTCTTT.

This clone was observed once. This sequence joins TRBV9 and TRBJ1-1, with 9 positions matching TRBD1. This CDR3 is 14 amino acids long. Germline CDR1 is SGDLS and CDR2 is YYNGEE. V shed 3 bases, J shed 5 bases, and the junction held 5 bases outside the gene matches. As DNA, the CDR3 is TGTGCCAGCAGCGCTACGACAGGGGGAACTGAAGCTTTCTTT. It is translated as CASSATTGGTEAFF.

J is TRBJ1-1 and V is TRBV3-1 (or the pseudogene TRBV3-2), with D perhaps TRBD1 (5 bases). In germline, CDR1 is LGHDT, CDR2 YNNKEL (reference sequence). Between the trimmed V and J ends, which lost 4 bases and 4 bases, there was a span of 10 bases. There are 13 residues in the CDR3. CDR3 region: CASSPGLATEAFF. CDR3 DNA: TGTGCCAGCAGCCCAGGGTTGGCCACTGAAGCTTTCTTT.

J is TRBJ2-1 and V is TRBV28; the D is unclear. The CDR3 runs 11 residues. Germline V gene sequence: CDR1 MDHEN, CDR2 SYDVKM. V dropped 7 bases and J dropped 8 bases, with 9 bases sitting between them. CDR3 sequence: CASTSPDEQFF. CDR3 DNA sequence: TGTGCCAGCACCAGTCCTGATGAGCAGTTCTTC. Based on the CDR3 plus reference TRBV28 and TRBJ2-1, the full variable domain is DVKVTQSSRYLVKRTGEKVFLECVQDMDHENMFWYRQDPGLGLRLIYFSYDVKMKEKGDIPEGYSVSREKKERFSLILESASTNQTSMYLCASTSPDEQFFGPGTRLTVL.

The J gene is TRBJ1-1, the V gene TRBV10-3; 8 nucleotides agree with TRBD1. Germline V gene lookup returns CDR1 ENHRY and CDR2 SYGVKD. V lost 0 bases and J lost 2; bases outside the gene matches: 5. The CDR3 has 16 residues. The CDR3 DNA reads TGTGCCATCAGTGAGTCGCGGACAGGGCTTAACACTGAAGCTTTCTTT. It translates to CAISESRTGLNTEAFF.

The chain links TRBV28 to TRBJ1-3, with 8 bases identical to TRBD1. Trimming cost V 6 bases and J 6 bases; bases outside gene matches: 7. CDR3 length equals 14 residues. Germline loops: CDR1 MDHEN, CDR2 SYDVKM. The CDR3 region has the DNA TGTGCCAGCAGCCCTCCCAGGGGGCTAAACACCATATATTTT. Protein: CASSPPRGLNTIYF. Together with reference TRBV28 and TRBJ1-3, the CDR3 gives the full variable domain: DVKVTQSSRYLVKRTGEKVFLECVQDMDHENMFWYRQDPGLGLRLIYFSYDVKMKEKGDIPEGYSVSREKKERFSLILESASTNQTSMYLCASSPPRGLNTIYFGEGSWLTVV.

The chain uses TRBV5-1 and TRBJ2-2; 9 bases are a match to TRBD1. The CDR3 loop spans 16 amino acids. CDR1 and CDR2 from the germline V gene are SGHRS and YFSETQ. The ends lost 4 bases at V and 3 bases at J; junction bases unmatched: 7. CDR3 sequence: CASSPTGTGYTGELFF. The CDR3 DNA follows: TGCGCCAGCAGCCCGACCGGGACAGGGTACACCGGGGAGCTGTTTTTT.

In its sample, this clone was seen once. The chain links TRBV11-1 to TRBJ2-4; D is perhaps TRBD1 (6 bases). CDR1 and CDR2 (germline): SGHAT, FQDESV (reference sequence). The V end was cut by 3 bases, the J end by 8 bases, with 14 bases between. CDR3 length: 14 residues. Here the CDR3 DNA reads TGTGCCAGCAGCTTTAGGCAGGGGAGAGACATTCAGTACTTC. Translation: CASSFRQGRDIQYF.

V gene TRBV10-3 combines with J gene TRBJ2-5; 11 bases agree with TRBD2. The V gene end was trimmed by 0 bases and the J gene end by 5 bases; junction bases not matched to a gene: 8. The CDR3 has 17 amino acids. Looked up from germline, CDR1 is ENHRY and CDR2 is SYGVKD. The CDR3 nucleotides read TGTGCCATCAGTGAGTCTCCCCTAGCGGGAGGACAGGAGACCCAGTACTTC. It yields the protein CAISESPLAGGQETQYF.

The J gene is TRBJ2-1, the V gene TRBV30; 10 bases line up with TRBD2. CDR1 and CDR2 (germline): GTSNPN, SVGIG (reference sequence). CDR3 length equals 13 residues. J lost 7 bases, V lost 8 bases, and 8 bases had no gene match. The CDR3 DNA reads as TGTGCCGGGTCCCTAGCGGGAGTAAATGAGCAGTTCTTC. This sequence encodes CAGSLAGVNEQFF.

J is TRBJ2-4 and V is TRBV28; a weak D match, TRBD1 (5 bases). Germline-derived CDR1 and CDR2 are MDHEN and SYDVKM. The CDR3 sequence is 14 residues long. The V end lost 7 bases, the J end lost 7 bases, and 17 bases lay between the germline ends. The chain's CDR3 is CASKGLGSVNIQYF. CDR3 DNA sequence: TGTGCCAGCAAGGGGTTGGGGTCCGTTAACATTCAGTACTTC.

Notes on this clone: The sample holds other DNA sequences that translate to the same CDR3. This rearrangement joins TRBV28 to TRBJ1-2; 8 bases match TRBD1. From germline, CDR1 is MDHEN and CDR2 SYDVKM. After removal of 6 bases from V and 5 bases from J, the junction contained 2 bases not matched to a gene. This CDR3 contains 12 residues. CDR3 DNA sequence: TGTGCCAGCAGCGGACAGGGTTATGGCTACACCTTC. Its protein product is CASSGQGYGYTF.

The chain uses TRBV7-6 and TRBJ1-5; D uncertain. Germline V lookup: CDR1 SGHVS, CDR2 FNYEAQ. The CDR3 length is 19 residues. The V and J ends lost 1 base and 0 bases respectively, with 19 bases between them. CDR3 nucleotides: TGTGCCAGCAGCTTAGTGCCCGTTTGGACTTTCTATAGCAATCAGCCCCAGCATTTT. Translating gives CASSLVPVWTFYSNQPQHF.

The rearrangement uses TRBV30 and TRBJ1-2; 10 bases are a match to TRBD1. The CDR3 is made up of 14 amino acids. CDR1 GTSNPN and CDR2 SVGIG come from the germline V gene (reference sequence). V was pared by 0 bases and J by 9 bases, with 7 bases of the junction left unmatched. The CDR3, as DNA: TGTGCCTGGAGTGTACTGGGACAGGGGACTAGCTACACCTTC. It yields the protein CAWSVLGQGTSYTF.

The rearrangement links TRBV11-2 to TRBJ2-5; 16 bases fit TRBD2. V lost 5 bases, J lost 2 bases, and 2 bases stayed unmatched. Germline CDR1 is SGHAT and CDR2 is FQNNGV. There are 16 residues in the CDR3. CDR3 loop: CASSPGLAGGQETQYF. CDR3 nucleotides: TGTGCCAGCAGCCCGGGACTAGCGGGAGGGCAAGAGACCCAGTACTTC.